This is a list of T cell receptor beta chains from one sample in a study of Ad26.COV2.S vaccination and SARS-CoV-2 variants. Sequencing was performed with immunoSEQ multiplex PCR; in TCRdb, only in-frame clones are kept and a portion is missing. The sample includes approximately 250,000 clones, 87% seen only once; the top ten take under 3%. Sample: peripheral blood, taken in a trial of Ad26.COV2.S vaccine versus placebo. The origin of the receptors is a person between 18 and 59 years old who received the Ad26.COV2.S COVID-19 vaccine or a placebo. Both conserved end residues are part of each CDR3. Each record gives: clone size, J gene, D gene, V gene, CDR3 DNA, CDR3 protein. D genes are given only for firm matches. Expanded clones are given a class, and other clones once, few, many or no size at all.

>-|TRBJ2-6|-|TRBV30
TGTGCCTGGAGTGTACAGGCTGGGGCCAACGTCCTGACTTTC
CAWSVQAGANVLTF
>-|TRBJ1-1|-|TRBV3-1/TRBV3-2
TGTGCCAGCAGCCAAGATGGGACGACTAATCGGCCGTTCTTT
CASSQDGTTNRPFF
>-|TRBJ1-2|-|TRBV4-1
TGCGCCAGCAGCCAATCGACGAGGCAGGGCTCTGGCTACACCTTC
CASSQSTRQGSGYTF
>-|TRBJ2-2|TRBD2|TRBV5-1
TGCGCCAGCACCCCTAGCGGGAGTTTCGCCGGGGAGCTGTTTTTT
CASTPSGSFAGELFF
>-|TRBJ2-5|TRBD2|TRBV5-1
TGCGCCAGCAGCTGGGGACTAGCGGGAGAAGAGACCCAGTACTTC
CASSWGLAGEETQYF
>once|TRBJ1-5|-|TRBV11-2
TGTGCCAGCAGCGACATAGGGGTGCGGCAGCCCCAGCATTTT
CASSDIGVRQPQHF
>-|TRBJ1-2|-|TRBV7-9
TGTGCCAGCAGCTTGCTTAGTCGGACAGTTGATGGCTACACCTTC
CASSLLSRTVDGYTF
>-|TRBJ1-2|-|TRBV18
TGTGCCAGCTCCCGACTCGAAGGTGGCTACACCTTC
CASSRLEGGYTF
>-|TRBJ2-7|TRBD2|TRBV27
TGTGCCAGCAGTTTAGGGGAGGGCTACGAGCAGTACTTC
CASSLGEGYEQYF
>-|TRBJ2-7|TRBD1|TRBV10-3
TGTGCCATCAGTGAGTCGTTAACGGGACAGGGGGCCTACGAGCAGTACTTC
CAISESLTGQGAYEQYF
>-|TRBJ2-4|-|TRBV6-6
TGTGCCAGCAGAACCCTAGCCAAAAACATTCAGTACTTC
CASRTLAKNIQYF